These 30 T cell receptor beta chains originate from one sample sequenced in a study of response to subunit inactivated influenza vaccine (dated by TCRdb to the late 2010s). Library method: RT-PCR. The sample was run on an Illumina HiSeq 2500. The public reads were run again by TCRdb, first through fastp at Q25 and then through MiXCR, and only productive beta chains were kept. Identical CDR3 proteins give one entry, which carries the most common genes and DNA. Here the sample has about 310,000 distinct CDR3 sequences; roughly 20% occur a single time. About 9.3% of the sample is in the top ten clones. The sample here was PBMCs from blood, taken about 20 months after vaccination. The receptors were sampled from a man aged 50 to 75 who received an inactivated influenza vaccine. Donor details come from another sample of the same person, matched by shared clones.

The gene calls are TRBV20-1 and TRBJ1-5, with D tentatively TRBD1 (6 bases). Germline V gene lookup returns CDR1 DFQATT and CDR2 SNEGSKA (reference sequence). The CDR3 spans 16 residues. V lost 5 bases to trimming and J lost 1 base, with 18 bases between them. The CDR3 DNA is TGCAGTGCTGGGGAGACAGGTGTGTGGAGCAATCAGCCCCAGCATTTT. It translates to CSAGETGVWSNQPQHF.

This chain links TRBV12-3 or TRBV12-4 with TRBJ2-7; a possible D gene is TRBD1 (6 bases). V gave up 5 bases and J gave up 1 base, with 12 bases separating them. The CDR3 extends over 14 amino acids. CDR3 bases: TGTGCCAGCAGTCCCGAAACAGGGTCCTACGAGCAGTACTTC. Protein: CASSPETGSYEQYF.

This chain uses TRBV7-2 with TRBJ2-1, with unresolved D. Trimming left V 5 bases short and J 4 bases short, with 12 bases between. The CDR3 consists of 14 residues. CDR1 and CDR2 from the germline V gene are SGHTA and FQGNSA. Here the CDR3 DNA reads TGTGCCAGCAGCGCCAGAGAGCTTTACAATGAGCAGTTCTTC. Its translation is CASSARELYNEQFF.

The table lists this clonotype with a few counts. The J gene is TRBJ2-1, the V gene TRBV19; no reliable D call. CDR1 is LNHDA and CDR2 is SQIVND in the germline V gene (reference sequence). There are 15 residues in the CDR3. Deletions cut 5 bases from V and 5 bases from J, with 16 bases between. This CDR3 is CASSLIWNTNNEQFF. The CDR3 DNA sequence: TGTGCCAGTAGTCTTATTTGGAACACCAACAATGAGCAGTTCTTC. Combining the CDR3 with reference TRBV19 and TRBJ2-1 gives the whole variable domain DGGITQSPKYLFRKEGQNVTLSCEQNLNHDAMYWYRQDPGQGLRLIYYSQIVNDFQKGDIAEGYSVSREKKESFPLTVTSAQKNPTAFYLCASSLIWNTNNEQFFGPGTRLTVL.

This clonotype was recorded at least ten times. The V call is TRBV12-3 or TRBV12-4, the J call TRBJ1-2; the match to TRBD1 covers 10 bases. V was pared by 3 bases and J by 8 bases, with 6 bases of the junction left unmatched. CDR3 length: 14 amino acids. Written as DNA, the CDR3 is TGTGCCAGCAGTTTGGGGGGACAGGGGCTCGGCTACACCTTC. The encoded protein is CASSLGGQGLGYTF.

The V gene is TRBV2, the J gene TRBJ2-1; 11 positions match TRBD2. The germline V gene encodes CDR1 SNHLY and CDR2 FYNNEI. J lost 4 bases, V lost 3 bases, and 2 bases had no gene match. The CDR3 sequence is 15 residues long. CDR3 region: CASSEGLAAYNEQFF. In DNA, the CDR3 is TGTGCCAGCAGTGAGGGACTAGCGGCTTACAATGAGCAGTTCTTC.

The chain employs TRBV5-1 and TRBJ2-5; D perhaps matches TRBD1 (6 bases). The CDR3 covers 14 residues. CDR1 and CDR2 (germline): SGHRS, YFSETQ. The V end lost 3 bases, the J end lost 0 bases, and 9 bases lay between the germline ends. CDR3 sequence reads: CASSSGTYQETQYF. The CDR3 DNA reads TGCGCCAGCAGCTCGGGGACATACCAAGAGACCCAGTACTTC.

This clonotype was seen more than once but under ten times. V usage is TRBV12-5 and J usage is TRBJ1-1; D not certain. Trimming cost V 6 bases and J 0 bases, with 11 bases left between them. Germline lookup yields CDR1 LGHNT and CDR2 FRNRAP. The length of the CDR3 is 14 residues. CDR3 sequence: CASGANSLNTEAFF. CDR3 DNA sequence: TGTGCTAGTGGAGCTAACAGTTTGAACACTGAAGCTTTCTTT.

In this sample, this clonotype turned up a few times. DNA for the CDR3: TGTGCCAGCAGCGACCACAGGGGAACAACTGAAGCTTTCTTT. Its protein product is CASSDHRGTTEAFF. The genes are TRBV7-2 and TRBJ1-1, with 7 bases that match TRBD1. CDR1 SGHTA and CDR2 FQGNSA come from the germline V gene. This CDR3 is built from 14 residues. V lost 5 bases, J lost 5 bases, and 8 bases stayed unmatched.

The rearrangement uses TRBV4-3 and TRBJ2-7, with 7 bases identical to TRBD1. V lost 3 bases to trimming and J lost 3 bases; unmatched junction nucleotides: 5. CDR1 LGHNA and CDR2 YSLEER come from the germline V gene. The CDR3 contains 14 residues. The CDR3 loop reads CASSQDRQDYEQYF. CDR3 nucleotides: TGCGCCAGCAGCCAGGACAGGCAGGACTACGAGCAGTACTTC.

This rearrangement joins TRBV11-2 to TRBJ2-3; no firm D call. Germline CDR1 reads SGHAT; CDR2 reads FQNNGV. The CDR3 totals 16 residues. With 1 base removed from V and 0 bases from J, the gap between germline ends came to 11 bases. The CDR3 here is CASSLAPSQSTDTQYF. For the CDR3, the DNA is TGTGCCAGCAGCTTAGCCCCGAGCCAGAGCACAGATACGCAGTATTTT.

This chain links TRBV29-1 with TRBJ1-2; 7 bases line up with TRBD1. Germline V gives CDR1 SQVTM, CDR2 ANQGSEA. The CDR3 is 12 residues long. The ends lost 3 bases at V and 8 bases at J; junction bases unmatched: 6. CDR3 in DNA: TGCAGCGTTGACGACAGGGTCATAGGCTACACCTTC. Translating gives CSVDDRVIGYTF.

The rearrangement uses TRBV5-1 and TRBJ2-7, with D tentatively TRBD2 (5 bases). The germline CDR1 and CDR2 sequences are SGHRS and YFSETQ. CDR3 length: 11 amino acids. The V end was cut by 7 bases, the J end by 2 bases, with 7 bases between. This CDR3 is CASSGAYEQYF. Here the CDR3 DNA reads TGCGCCAGCTCCGGGGCCTACGAGCAGTACTTC.

The chain recombines TRBV3-1 with TRBJ2-2; D is unresolved. Trimming pared 6 bases from V and 0 bases from J, leaving 14 bases between. Germline V gene data show CDR1 as LGHDT and CDR2 as YNNKEL (reference sequence). The CDR3 is made up of 16 amino acids. As DNA, the CDR3 is TGTGCCAGCAGGGAAGCTGGGATTTCGAACACCGGGGAGCTGTTTTTT. This gives the protein CASREAGISNTGELFF. Full variable domain (outside the CDR3, taken from reference TRBV3-1 and TRBJ2-2): DTAVSQTPKYLVTQMGNDKSIKCEQNLGHDTMYWYKQDSKKFLKIMFSYNNKELIINETVPNRFSPKSPDKAHLNLHINSLELGDSAVYFCASREAGISNTGELFFGEGSRLTVL.

The genes are TRBV28 and TRBJ2-3; unclear D gene. V gave up 6 bases and J gave up 2 bases, with 12 bases separating them. Germline values: CDR1 MDHEN, CDR2 SYDVKM. The CDR3 covers 14 residues. CDR3 DNA: TGTGCCAGCAGGTTTTGGTGGACCACAGATACGCAGTATTTT. It specifies CASRFWWTTDTQYF.

In its sample, this clonotype was seen a few times. The rearrangement joins TRBV12-3 or TRBV12-4 to TRBJ2-1, with 10 positions matching TRBD1. This CDR3 spans 15 amino acids. With V trimmed by 6 bases and J by 4 bases, 6 bases remained unmatched. CDR3 bases: TGTGCCAGCAGCAAGACAGGGGGCATGTACAATGAGCAGTTCTTC. This translates into CASSKTGGMYNEQFF.

This clonotype came up a few times. The rearrangement uses TRBV30 and TRBJ1-1; 8 bases map to TRBD1. This CDR3 region has 13 residues. Unmatched junction bases numbered 5, after V lost 3 bases and J lost 5 bases. Germline CDR1 is GTSNPN and CDR2 is SVGIG (reference sequence). CDR3 DNA sequence: TGTGCCTGGAGAGCCCAGGGGGCAACTGAAGCTTTCTTT. Encoded protein: CAWRAQGATEAFF.

This clonotype was counted between two and nine times. The V and J genes are TRBV7-9 and TRBJ2-3; no firm D call. The CDR3 is 15 amino acids. V lost 0 bases and J lost 3, with 10 bases in between. Germline V gene sequence: CDR1 SEHNR, CDR2 FQNEAQ (reference sequence). CDR3 sequence reads: CASSLAGLGTDTQYF. The CDR3 nucleotides read TGTGCCAGCAGCTTAGCCGGTCTCGGAACAGATACGCAGTATTTT.

This chain uses TRBV12-3 or TRBV12-4 with TRBJ1-1; D gene uncertain. V lost 2 bases to trimming and J lost 1 base, with 11 bases between them. The CDR3 extends over 15 amino acids. This CDR3 is CASSLPLEENTEAFF. CDR3 DNA sequence: TGTGCCAGCAGTTTACCCCTCGAAGAGAACACTGAAGCTTTCTTT.

The chain couples TRBV29-1 to TRBJ1-2; D is perhaps TRBD1 (6 bases). Germline V gene lookup returns CDR1 SQVTM and CDR2 ANQGSEA. There are 16 residues in the CDR3. V lost 6 bases, J lost 4 bases, and 24 bases lay in between. CDR3 in DNA: TGCAGCGTGATATCATACAGGGTTCGTAGGGGCTATGGCTACACCTTC. The encoded protein is CSVISYRVRRGYGYTF.

This clonotype was seen a handful of times. V is TRBV29-1 and J is TRBJ2-5, with D possibly matching TRBD1 (5 bases). Trimming stripped 4 bases from V and 4 bases from J, with 13 bases between. CDR1 is SQVTM, CDR2 ANQGSEA, per germline. The CDR3 is made up of 13 amino acids. CDR3 DNA: TGCAGCGTTGCGGCAGGGCGAATAGAGACCCAGTACTTC. Amino acids: CSVAAGRIETQYF. Supplemented by reference TRBV29-1 and TRBJ2-5, the full variable domain reads SAVISQKPSRDICQRGTSLTIQCQVDSQVTMMFWYRQQPGQSLTLIATANQGSEATYESGFVIDKFPISRPNLTFSTLTVSNMSPEDSSIYLCSVAAGRIETQYFGPGTRLLVL.

This chain connects TRBV5-1 to TRBJ1-4, with no clear D. CDR1 is SGHRS and CDR2 is YFSETQ in the germline V gene. This CDR3 region has 15 residues. Trimming removed 2 bases from V and 0 bases from J, with 8 bases in between. This CDR3 is CASSFRATTNEKLFF. For the CDR3, the DNA is TGCGCCAGCAGCTTCCGTGCAACAACTAATGAAAAACTGTTTTTT.

This clonotype was detected only a few times. V and J are TRBV12-3 or TRBV12-4 and TRBJ1-5; 9 bases are shared with TRBD1. V lost 8 bases and J lost 0; bases outside the gene matches: 11. The CDR3 covers 17 residues. The CDR3 nucleotides are TGTGCCAGCCGACCGGGACAGGGAATCAATAGCAATCAGCCCCAGCATTTT. It is translated as CASRPGQGINSNQPQHF.

The chain combines TRBV7-3 with TRBJ1-1; D is uncertain. The CDR3 length is 15 residues. CDR1 and CDR2 (germline): SGHTA, FQGTGA. V lost 5 bases and J 2 bases, leaving 15 bases between the germline ends. CDR3 in amino acids: CASSVLPGSNTEAFF. The CDR3 DNA reads TGTGCCAGCAGCGTCCTCCCTGGGAGCAACACTGAAGCTTTCTTT.

This clonotype was recorded a few times. The CDR3 DNA reads TGTGCCAGCAGCTTGGGGAGCAGGAATACGCAGTATTTT. It yields the protein CASSLGSRNTQYF. The gene calls are TRBV7-2 and TRBJ2-3; weak D call: TRBD2 (5 bases). V gave up 3 bases and J gave up 7 bases, with 11 bases separating them. The germline CDR1 and CDR2 sequences are SGHTA and FQGNSA. The CDR3 runs 13 residues. The variable domain in full, with the rest retrieved from reference TRBV7-2 and TRBJ2-3, is GAGVSQSPSNKVTEKGKDVELRCDPISGHTALYWYRQSLGQGLEFLIYFQGNSAPDKSGLPSDRFSAERTGGSVSTLTIQRTQQEDSAVYLCASSLGSRNTQYFGPGTRLTVL.

This clonotype was counted only a few times. The chain has TRBV19 and TRBJ2-7; 9 bases agree with TRBD1. V shed 4 bases and J 6 bases; nucleotides not matched to a gene: 7. Per the germline V gene, CDR1 is LNHDA and CDR2 is SQIVND (reference sequence). The CDR3 is made up of 14 amino acids. CDR3 sequence reads: CASSRLSTGGEQYF. The CDR3 DNA reads as TGTGCCAGTAGTAGGTTATCGACAGGGGGCGAGCAGTACTTC.

This clonotype was seen a handful of times. The chain links TRBV6-2 or TRBV6-3 to TRBJ1-5; no firm D call. Germline assignment: CDR1 MNHEY and CDR2 SVGEGT. V was shortened by 4 bases and J by 10 bases, with 11 bases between the two germline ends. CDR3 length equals 12 residues. The CDR3 DNA reads TGTGCCAGCAGTTTCGGATCCCGTCCCCAGCATTTT. It specifies CASSFGSRPQHF.

The table lists this clonotype with a few counts. The chain couples TRBV2 to TRBJ2-5, with TRBD2 matching 8 bases. The ends lost 5 bases at V and 5 bases at J; junction bases unmatched: 7. Germline V gene lookup returns CDR1 SNHLY and CDR2 FYNNEI. CDR3 length: 14 amino acids. CDR3 DNA: TGTGCCAGCAGTCCCGGGACTAGAAGCGAGACCCAGTACTTC. Protein sequence: CASSPGTRSETQYF.

This clonotype was counted a few times. The V gene is TRBV4-1, the J gene TRBJ1-2, with TRBD1 as a possible D gene (6 bases). The CDR3 consists of 16 residues. V lost 0 bases and J lost 4, with 15 bases in between. Germline V gives CDR1 MGHRA, CDR2 YSYEKL. CDR3 protein: CASSQDRGQGFYGYTF. The CDR3 region has the DNA TGCGCCAGCAGCCAAGATCGGGGGCAGGGATTCTATGGCTACACCTTC.

The chain is built from TRBV7-9 and TRBJ1-6, with D hard to call. CDR1 and CDR2 (germline): SEHNR, FQNEAQ (reference sequence). There are 13 residues in the CDR3. V was pared by 5 bases and J by 8 bases, with 10 bases between. The CDR3 loop reads CASSPRAYSPLHF. The CDR3 DNA is TGTGCCAGCAGCCCGAGGGCTTATTCACCCCTCCACTTT.